This record covers a single TCR beta chain. Germline V gene data show CDR1 as SGHKS and CDR2 as YYEKEE (reference sequence). J was trimmed by 5 bases and V by 4 bases; bases with no gene match: 9. This CDR3 has 15 residues. These data are taken from a study of radiotherapy plus CTLA-4 blockade in lung cancer. Only in-frame clones appear in the TCRdb table, and some are missing; sequencing was by immunoSEQ multiplex PCR. The repertoire includes about 46,000 clones, 65% to 85% of them detected once, and 2.4% sits in the top ten. The chain links TRBV5-5 to TRBJ1-2, with 9 nucleotides matching TRBD1. This clonotype originated in a human donor with non-small cell lung cancer whose response to radiotherapy plus ipilimumab could not be evaluated. The sequences come from peripheral blood, collected from a patient treated with radiotherapy plus ipilimumab. CDR3 sequence reads: CASSARTGAVYGYTF. CDR3 sequence (DNA): TGTGCCAGCAGCGCCCGGACAGGGGCCGTTTATGGCTACACCTTC.